This T cell receptor (beta chain) was sequenced during a study of identical twins. Regarding the study as a whole: Excess low generation probability was seen in twin-shared out-of-frame alpha sequences. Abundant beta clonotypes from cord blood bore fewer insertions; memory repertoires lacked this pattern.

Worth noting for this clonotype: Its antigen is currently unknown.

Germline CDR1 and CDR2: DFQATT and SNEGSKA (reference sequence). The CDR3 runs to 15 residues. With 1 base removed from V and 7 bases from J, the gap between germline ends came to 16 bases. A universal primer site was added by template switching, and unique molecular identifiers were carried by the cDNA. TCRdb itself ran the 5' RACE reads through MiXCR, one entry per CDR3 protein. The table has 1.5 million to 2 million distinct CDR3 sequences, about 30% seen once. Every one of the donors was a healthy Caucasian. Sequenced input: cord blood. This TCR came from a newborn girl in good health. The chain joins TRBV20-1 to TRBJ2-2, with D possibly matching TRBD2 (5 bases). CDR3 sequence: CSARVLSAGNGELFF. The CDR3 DNA sequence: TGCAGTGCTAGAGTTCTCTCTGCCGGGAACGGGGAGCTGTTTTTT.